These 27 T cell receptor beta chains were all obtained from the same sample, sequenced in a study of T cell responses to AZD1222 COVID-19 vaccine. Sequencing was performed with immunoSEQ multiplex PCR; in TCRdb, only in-frame clones are kept and a portion is missing. The sample records about 85,000 clones, 80% to 90% being singletons. The specimen was peripheral blood, collected on day 0 of AZD1222 vaccination. The receptors come from an adult in good health.

The chain carries TRBV28 and TRBJ1-1; D is unresolved. Trimming pared 6 bases from V and 0 bases from J, leaving 14 bases between. Germline-derived CDR1 and CDR2 are MDHEN and SYDVKM. CDR3 size: 15 residues. CDR3 amino acids: CASRVRETMNTEAFF. The CDR3 DNA reads as TGTGCCAGCAGGGTGAGGGAGACGATGAACACTGAAGCTTTCTTT.

This sequence joins TRBV7-9 and TRBJ2-3; 12 bases are a match to TRBD2. The J segment lost 7 bases and the V segment lost 4 bases, leaving 9 bases of the junction unmatched. This CDR3 has 16 amino acids. Per germline, CDR1 SEHNR and CDR2 FQNEAQ (reference sequence). The CDR3 sequence is CASSSVTSGSLYTQYF. Here the CDR3 DNA reads TGTGCCAGCAGCTCTGTGACTAGCGGGAGCTTGTATACGCAGTATTTT.

The chain recombines TRBV7-5 with TRBJ1-4. TRBV7-5 is a listed pseudogene. The CDR3 runs 14 residues. The CDR3 here is CARSWTRGNEKLFF. CDR3 bases: TGTGCCAGAAGTTGGACGCGGGGAAATGAAAAACTGTTTTTT.

This chain uses TRBV2 with TRBJ2-1; tentatively, D is TRBD1 or TRBD2 (6 bases each). The ends were cut back, 8 bases at V and 6 bases at J, with 17 bases in the middle. The CDR3 has 14 amino acids. Germline V gene data show CDR1 as SNHLY and CDR2 as FYNNEI. The CDR3 loop is CASRGAGHVNEQFF. In nucleotides, the CDR3 is TGTGCCAGCCGAGGCGCGGGACACGTCAATGAGCAGTTCTTC. Supplemented by reference TRBV2 and TRBJ2-1, the full variable domain reads EPEVTQTPSHQVTQMGQEVILRCVPISNHLYFYWYRQILGQKVEFLVSFYNNEISEKSEIFDDQFSVERPDGSNFTLKIRSTKLEDSAMYFCASRGAGHVNEQFFGPGTRLTVL.

The chain combines TRBV19 with TRBJ2-4; perhaps D is TRBD1 or TRBD2 (5 bases each). The CDR3 is made up of 15 amino acids. Between the trimmed V and J ends, which lost 5 bases and 2 bases, there was a span of 13 bases. Germline V lookup: CDR1 LNHDA, CDR2 SQIVND (reference sequence). This CDR3 reads CASSAAWGPKNIQYF. The CDR3 nucleotides are TGTGCCAGTAGTGCTGCCTGGGGACCCAAAAACATTCAGTACTTC.

The rearrangement links TRBV18 to TRBJ1-3; D gene unclear. Germline V gives CDR1 KGHSH, CDR2 LQKENI. CDR3 length: 17 residues. Deletions cut 0 bases from V and 0 bases from J, with 12 bases between. The CDR3 here is CASSPPSGGLSGNTIYF. The CDR3 DNA is TGTGCCAGCTCACCACCCTCCGGCGGGCTCTCTGGAAACACCATATATTTT.

This clone was recorded a few times. Other DNA sequences from this sample encode an identical CDR3 as well. The chain couples TRBV3-1 (or the pseudogene TRBV3-2) to TRBJ1-2, with a weak D call TRBD1 (5 bases). This CDR3 is built from 12 residues. Trimming stripped 8 bases from V and 4 bases from J, with 11 bases between. Germline V gives CDR1 LGHDT, CDR2 YNNKEL (reference sequence). The CDR3 nucleotides are TGTGCCAGCCGGGACTCCGTCTATGGCTACACCTTC. Encoded protein: CASRDSVYGYTF.

The rearrangement links TRBV7-9 to TRBJ2-7; 7 positions match TRBD1. The CDR3 contains 14 residues. Germline V gene sequence: CDR1 SEHNR, CDR2 FQNEAQ (reference sequence). The ends lost 5 bases at V and 3 bases at J; junction bases unmatched: 7. CDR3 in DNA: TGTGCCAGCAGCGCCTCGGCAGGGGGCTACGAGCAGTACTTC. It codes for CASSASAGGYEQYF.

This clone was found once. The chain carries TRBV2 and TRBJ1-2; D not resolved. The length of the CDR3 is 15 residues. The V end was cut by 0 bases, the J end by 2 bases, with 10 bases between. Germline V gene sequence: CDR1 SNHLY, CDR2 FYNNEI. The CDR3 loop reads CASSEAWSPNYGYTF. The CDR3 DNA is TGTGCCAGCAGTGAAGCGTGGAGTCCGAACTATGGCTACACCTTC.

This sequence joins TRBV7-2 and TRBJ2-2; the D gene is possibly TRBD2 (6 bases). This CDR3 is 16 amino acids long. CDR1 and CDR2 from the germline V gene are SGHTA and FQGNSA. Trimming pared 2 bases from V and 7 bases from J, leaving 17 bases between. The DNA for the CDR3 is TGTGCCAGCAGCTTAATTTCCCGGGACTTCGGCGGGGAGCTGTTTTTT. It yields the protein CASSLISRDFGGELFF. Filled out from reference TRBV7-2 and TRBJ2-2, the complete variable domain reads GAGVSQSPSNKVTEKGKDVELRCDPISGHTALYWYRQSLGQGLEFLIYFQGNSAPDKSGLPSDRFSAERTGGSVSTLTIQRTQQEDSAVYLCASSLISRDFGGELFFGEGSRLTVL.

The chain couples TRBV15 to TRBJ2-1; 10 bases match TRBD2. Germline V lookup: CDR1 LNHNV, CDR2 YYDKDF (reference sequence). With V trimmed by 2 bases and J by 6 bases, 4 bases remained unmatched. CDR3 length equals 15 residues. The CDR3 sequence: CATSRSRTSGNEQFF. The CDR3 DNA reads as TGTGCCACCAGCAGATCCCGGACTAGCGGCAATGAGCAGTTCTTC.

The rearrangement uses TRBV12-5 and TRBJ1-2; tentatively, D is TRBD1 (5 bases). The germline V gene has CDR1 LGHNT and CDR2 FRNRAP. The CDR3 spans 14 residues. Deletions cut 2 bases from V and 4 bases from J, with 11 bases between. CDR3 bases: TGTGCTAGTGGTTTGTGGGACCGACCCTATGGCTACACCTTC. It is translated as CASGLWDRPYGYTF.

The rearrangement uses TRBV4-1 and TRBJ2-5, with D possibly TRBD1 on 8 matching bases. The CDR3 runs 21 residues. V gave up 3 bases and J gave up 5 bases, with 34 bases separating them. Germline CDR1 MGHRA, CDR2 YSYEKL. As DNA, the CDR3 is TGCGCCAGCAGCCACCTCCCGGACAGGGCGCAGGGGTGGGAGGGCCATGAGACCCAGTACTTC. Translated: CASSHLPDRAQGWEGHETQYF.

The chain carries TRBV19 and TRBJ2-5; possibly TRBD2 for D (7 bases). This CDR3 contains 15 residues. Germline V gives CDR1 LNHDA, CDR2 SQIVND (reference sequence). V lost 5 bases to trimming and J lost 5 bases, with 18 bases between them. The CDR3 DNA follows: TGTGCCAGTAGTGGGACTGGGGGGGGCAGGGAGACCCAGTACTTC. Translated: CASSGTGGGRETQYF.

This clone appeared a few times. The rearrangement joins TRBV28 to TRBJ1-1; D unresolved. The CDR3 has 15 residues. V lost 10 bases, J lost 2 bases, and 20 bases lay in between. Germline V gene sequence: CDR1 MDHEN, CDR2 SYDVKM. Here the CDR3 reads CATTATVQTNTEAFF. As DNA, the CDR3 is TGTGCCACCACAGCTACAGTACAGACAAACACTGAAGCTTTCTTT.

The V and J genes are TRBV19 and TRBJ1-3; tentative D call: TRBD1 (6 bases). Trimming took off 4 bases at V and 0 bases at J, with 10 bases between the two ends. Germline lookup yields CDR1 LNHDA and CDR2 SQIVND (reference sequence). The CDR3 spans 15 residues. The chain's CDR3 is CASSTRTVSGNTIYF. The CDR3 DNA sequence: TGTGCCAGTAGTACCCGGACAGTCTCTGGAAACACCATATATTTT. Using reference TRBV19 and TRBJ1-3 for the parts outside the CDR3, the full variable domain is DGGITQSPKYLFRKEGQNVTLSCEQNLNHDAMYWYRQDPGQGLRLIYYSQIVNDFQKGDIAEGYSVSREKKESFPLTVTSAQKNPTAFYLCASSTRTVSGNTIYFGEGSWLTVV.

The rearrangement joins TRBV7-2 to TRBJ1-1; D is possibly TRBD1 (6 bases). Trimming removed 1 base from V and 3 bases from J, with 12 bases in between. Germline loops: CDR1 SGHTA, CDR2 FQGNSA. The CDR3 has 15 amino acids. This CDR3 reads CASSLVAGVDTEAFF. CDR3 DNA: TGTGCCAGCAGCTTAGTGGCAGGGGTGGACACTGAAGCTTTCTTT.

The chain employs TRBV5-4 and TRBJ1-2; D perhaps matches TRBD1 (5 bases). The CDR3 consists of 15 residues. The germline CDR1 and CDR2 sequences are SGHNT and YYREEE (reference sequence). V was cut by 4 bases and J by 3 bases, with 16 bases left in between. CDR3 DNA sequence: TGTGCCAGCAGCCCGGGGGGGGGACTGGACTATGGCTACACCTTC. Translating gives CASSPGGGLDYGYTF.

The chain has TRBV3-1 (or the pseudogene TRBV3-2) and TRBJ2-5; tentative D call: TRBD2 (5 bases). V was shortened by 3 bases and J by 5 bases, with 13 bases between the two germline ends. Germline loops: CDR1 LGHDT, CDR2 YNNKEL (reference sequence). The CDR3 has 14 residues. CDR3 nucleotide sequence: TGTGCCAGCAGCCAGGACGGGGAATGGGAGACCCAGTACTTC. It yields the protein CASSQDGEWETQYF.

The rearrangement links TRBV25-1 to TRBJ1-4, with D perhaps TRBD1 (5 bases). V lost 1 base, J lost 1 base, and 7 bases lay in between. Germline CDR1 reads MGHDK; CDR2 reads SYGVNS. The CDR3 runs to 15 residues. The chain's CDR3 is CASSEWGGTNEKLFF. The CDR3 DNA reads TGTGCCAGCAGTGAATGGGGGGGAACTAATGAAAAACTGTTTTTT.

The sample holds a few counts of this clone. Here the CDR3 reads CASSQGQRNTEAFF. The CDR3 nucleotides read TGTGCCAGCAGCCAGGGACAGAGGAACACTGAAGCTTTCTTT. V gene TRBV5-4 combines with J gene TRBJ1-1, with 7 bases that match TRBD1. The ends lost 4 bases at V and 1 base at J; junction bases unmatched: 4. Germline assignment: CDR1 SGHNT and CDR2 YYREEE (reference sequence). This CDR3 spans 14 amino acids.

The V gene is TRBV9, the J gene TRBJ2-7, with TRBD1 matching 9 bases. Germline V lookup: CDR1 SGDLS, CDR2 YYNGEE. Trimming took 5 bases from V and 7 from J; bases not matched to a gene: 13. The CDR3 spans 15 residues. CDR3 sequence (DNA): TGTGCCAGCAGTCCCCAGAGGACAGGGGTGGGGGAGCAGTACTTC. Its translation: CASSPQRTGVGEQYF.

This chain connects TRBV14 to TRBJ1-1, with D uncertain. Per the germline V gene, CDR1 is SGHDN and CDR2 is FVKESK. V dropped 0 bases and J dropped 9 bases, with 11 bases sitting between them. The CDR3 runs 13 residues. In DNA, the CDR3 is TGTGCCAGCAGCCAAGATCGGAACAGACAAGCTTTCTTT. Its translation is CASSQDRNRQAFF.

The gene calls are TRBV11-3 and TRBJ2-5; 7 positions agree with TRBD1. Trimming cost V 5 bases and J 3 bases; bases outside gene matches: 3. Looked up from germline, CDR1 is SGHNT and CDR2 is YENEEA. This CDR3 is 13 amino acids long. Here the CDR3 DNA reads TGTGCCAGCAGCGATGGGACAGAAGAGACCCAGTACTTC. It is translated as CASSDGTEETQYF.

This chain links TRBV7-6 with TRBJ1-1; unclear D gene. The CDR3 is 14 residues long. The V end lost 2 bases, the J end lost 3 bases, and 10 bases lay between the germline ends. Germline assignment: CDR1 SGHVS and CDR2 FNYEAQ. The DNA of the CDR3 is TGTGCCAGCAGCTTACTGGGGAGTGACACTGAAGCTTTCTTT. Its protein is CASSLLGSDTEAFF.

The chain is built from TRBV7-9 and TRBJ2-3; TRBD1 might be the D (5 bases). V was trimmed by 4 bases and J by 1 base, leaving 12 bases between them. This CDR3 has 15 amino acids. Germline assignment: CDR1 SEHNR and CDR2 FQNEAQ (reference sequence). The CDR3 protein is CASSSQGWGTDTQYF. The CDR3, as DNA: TGTGCCAGCAGCTCCCAGGGCTGGGGCACAGATACGCAGTATTTT.

The chain couples TRBV3-1 (or the pseudogene TRBV3-2) to TRBJ2-2; 9 bases are shared with TRBD2. Germline loops: CDR1 LGHDT, CDR2 YNNKEL (reference sequence). Losses at the gene ends were 2 bases for V and 4 bases for J; bases not matched to a gene: 2. This CDR3 is built from 15 residues. CDR3 in amino acids: CASSQPAGGTGELFF. Here the CDR3 DNA reads TGTGCCAGCAGCCAACCAGCGGGAGGCACCGGGGAGCTGTTTTTT.